The 22 T cell receptor beta chains below come from one sample, sequenced in a study of blood T cell repertoires in COVID-19. Only in-frame clones appear in the TCRdb table, and some are missing; sequencing was by immunoSEQ multiplex PCR. The sample yields about 240,000 clones, approximately 86% seen once. The sample comprised PBMCs or T cells enriched from blood (not recorded which). All receptors derive from a woman aged 40 to 50 with acute COVID-19.

The chain has TRBV6-5 and TRBJ1-5, with D perhaps matching TRBD1 (5 bases). The CDR3 covers 14 residues. Germline V CDR1 and CDR2: MNHEY, SVGAGI. V gave up 4 bases and J gave up 3 bases, with 10 bases separating them. In nucleotides, the CDR3 is TGTGCCAGCAGTTCCGACAGAAACAATCAGCCCCAGCATTTT. Amino acids: CASSSDRNNQPQHF.

The CDR3 region is CASSSPGREAGELFF. The CDR3 DNA is TGTGCCAGCAGCTCCCCCGGCAGGGAGGCCGGGGAGCTGTTTTTT. The chain recombines TRBV7-9 with TRBJ2-2, with D perhaps TRBD2 (6 bases). Germline lookup yields CDR1 SEHNR and CDR2 FQNEAQ (reference sequence). This CDR3 is built from 15 residues. Deletions cut 4 bases from V and 6 bases from J, with 15 bases between.

V is TRBV30 and J is TRBJ2-7; possible D gene TRBD1, 5 bases. V lost 2 bases and J 5 bases, leaving 19 bases between the germline ends. Germline values: CDR1 GTSNPN, CDR2 SVGIG (reference sequence). CDR3 size: 15 residues. CDR3 coding DNA: TGTGCCTGGAGTCTCCCGGCAGGGCCCGACGACGAGCAGTACTTC. Amino acids: CAWSLPAGPDDEQYF.

The chain is built from TRBV4-2 and TRBJ2-1, with 9 bases matching TRBD2. This CDR3 has 17 residues. In germline, CDR1 is LGHNA, CDR2 YNFKEQ. V shed 0 bases, J shed 1 base, and the junction held 4 bases outside the gene matches. CDR3 nucleotide sequence: TGTGCCAGCAGCCAAGATCATAGCGGGAGTTCCTACAATGAGCAGTTCTTC. Translating gives CASSQDHSGSSYNEQFF.

This rearrangement joins TRBV19 to TRBJ1-1; 9 bases match TRBD1. V lost 6 bases and J lost 5; bases outside the gene matches: 7. CDR3 length: 14 residues. The germline V gene encodes CDR1 LNHDA and CDR2 SQIVND (reference sequence). CDR3 in amino acids: CASRQQGAGTEAFF. The CDR3 DNA is TGTGCCAGTAGACAACAGGGGGCAGGGACTGAAGCTTTCTTT.

This rearrangement joins TRBV30 to TRBJ1-2, with 7 bases aligning to TRBD1. Per the germline V gene, CDR1 is GTSNPN and CDR2 is SVGIG (reference sequence). The ends lost 2 bases at V and 8 bases at J; junction bases unmatched: 8. This CDR3 region has 13 residues. The CDR3 coding sequence is TGTGCCTGGAGTCTCCACAGGGGCTCCGGCTACACCTTC. Residues: CAWSLHRGSGYTF. The whole variable domain, remainder taken from reference TRBV30 and TRBJ1-2, is SQTIHQWPATLVQPVGSPLSLECTVEGTSNPNLYWYRQAAGRGLQLLFYSVGIGQISSEVPQNLSASRPQDRQFILSSKKLLLSDSGFYLCAWSLHRGSGYTFGSGTRLTVV.

This sequence joins TRBV4-1 and TRBJ1-4; 9 bases are a match to TRBD1. Germline V lookup: CDR1 MGHRA, CDR2 YSYEKL. After removal of 3 bases from V and 9 bases from J, the junction contained 11 bases not matched to a gene. The CDR3 loop spans 16 amino acids. The CDR3 spells CASSQGRGTGLQKLFF. The CDR3 DNA reads as TGCGCCAGCAGCCAGGGCCGGGGGACAGGGTTACAAAAACTGTTTTTT.

The CDR3 loop is CASSRTVYEQYF. The DNA of the CDR3 is TGTGCCAGCAGTCGGACAGTATACGAGCAGTACTTC. This chain joins TRBV25-1 and TRBJ2-7; D might be TRBD1 (6 bases). The length of the CDR3 is 12 residues. Germline V lookup: CDR1 MGHDK, CDR2 SYGVNS. V was shortened by 5 bases and J by 4 bases, with 9 bases between the two germline ends.

J is TRBJ2-7 and V is TRBV20-1; D perhaps matches TRBD2 (6 bases). CDR3 length: 14 amino acids. The germline V gene encodes CDR1 DFQATT and CDR2 SNEGSKA (reference sequence). Between the trimmed V and J ends, which lost 3 bases and 3 bases, there was a span of 15 bases. CDR3 nucleotides: TGCAGTGCTAGTTCCGGGAGTATCGTCTACGAGCAGTACTTC. Its translation is CSASSGSIVYEQYF.

This clone turned up a few times. The J gene is TRBJ1-3, the V gene TRBV25-1, with a possible D match to TRBD1 (5 bases). The length of the CDR3 is 15 residues. Germline CDR1 is MGHDK and CDR2 is SYGVNS. V lost 4 bases, J lost 1 base, and 11 bases lay in between. CDR3 nucleotide sequence: TGTGCCAGCAGTGCAGCCGGGGGATCTGGAAACACCATATATTTT. Translation: CASSAAGGSGNTIYF.

This chain connects TRBV3-1 (or the pseudogene TRBV3-2) to TRBJ1-5, with a possible D match to TRBD1 (6 bases). Trimming shortened V by 4 bases and J by 3 bases, and 10 bases separated the two germline ends. From germline, CDR1 is LGHDT and CDR2 YNNKEL (reference sequence). The CDR3 is 14 amino acids. CDR3 loop: CASSPGQSNQPQHF. CDR3 nucleotide sequence: TGTGCCAGCAGCCCAGGACAGTCCAATCAGCCCCAGCATTTT.

The V and J genes are TRBV4-1 and TRBJ2-7; TRBD2 matches at 10 bases. This CDR3 contains 14 residues. After removal of 5 bases from V and 2 bases from J, the junction contained 3 bases not matched to a gene. CDR1 and CDR2 (germline): MGHRA, YSYEKL. In DNA form, the CDR3 reads TGCGCCAGCAGCTATACTAGCGGGACCTACGAGCAGTACTTC. Translating gives CASSYTSGTYEQYF.

The chain combines TRBV15 with TRBJ2-3; TRBD2 matches 9 bases. Germline lookup yields CDR1 LNHNV and CDR2 YYDKDF (reference sequence). The CDR3 runs 14 residues. V shed 6 bases and J 4 bases; nucleotides not matched to a gene: 5. CDR3 protein: CATSGSGSADTQYF. CDR3 coding DNA: TGTGCCACCAGTGGTAGCGGGAGCGCAGATACGCAGTATTTT.

The rearrangement joins TRBV13 to TRBJ2-1; 10 bases match TRBD1. After removal of 6 bases from V and 1 base from J, the junction contained 6 bases not matched to a gene. The V gene's germline CDR1 is PRHDT and CDR2 FYEKMQ (reference sequence). The CDR3 covers 16 residues. The CDR3 region is CASSSWTGGSYNEQFF. Written as DNA, the CDR3 is TGTGCCAGCAGTTCCTGGACAGGGGGTTCCTACAATGAGCAGTTCTTC.

CDR3 loop: CATSDTGLAGGNLGNEQFF. CDR3 in DNA: TGTGCCACCAGTGATACGGGGCTAGCGGGAGGGAATTTGGGCAATGAGCAGTTCTTC. The gene calls are TRBV24-1 and TRBJ2-1; the match to TRBD2 covers 12 bases. The CDR3 has 19 amino acids. The trim removed 3 bases at V and 6 bases at J, leaving 14 bases unmatched. Germline values: CDR1 KGHDR, CDR2 SFDVKD.

V gene TRBV7-8 combines with J gene TRBJ2-3, with unresolved D. This CDR3 contains 15 residues. Looked up from germline, CDR1 is SGHVS and CDR2 is FQNEAQ. V was shortened by 5 bases and J by 0 bases, with 12 bases between the two germline ends. The CDR3 protein is CASSPRHGSTDTQYF. In DNA form, the CDR3 reads TGTGCCAGCAGCCCGAGACACGGCAGCACAGATACGCAGTATTTT.

This clone was recorded many times. The chain uses TRBV19 and TRBJ2-7; TRBD1 is a possible D gene (6 bases). Germline assignment: CDR1 LNHDA and CDR2 SQIVND (reference sequence). Deletions cut 4 bases from V and 6 bases from J, with 10 bases between. The CDR3 runs to 12 residues. The CDR3 loop reads CASSNTGSEQYF. The CDR3 bases are TGTGCCAGTAGTAACACAGGGTCCGAGCAGTACTTC.

This chain uses TRBV20-1 with TRBJ2-1; D possibly corresponds to TRBD1 (5 bases). Trimming took off 0 bases at V and 15 bases at J, with 12 bases between the two ends. The CDR3 is 11 residues long. Germline V gene data show CDR1 as DFQATT and CDR2 as SNEGSKA (reference sequence). CDR3: CSAREGARRFF. In nucleotides, the CDR3 is TGCAGTGCTAGAGAAGGGGCAAGACGGTTCTTC.

This clone was observed a few times. The chain is built from TRBV2 and TRBJ2-2; 8 nucleotides line up with TRBD2. V was pared by 4 bases and J by 7 bases, with 5 bases of the junction left unmatched. The CDR3 is 14 residues long. Germline CDR1 is SNHLY and CDR2 is FYNNEI. The chain's CDR3 is CASSVGLGYGELFF. Here the CDR3 DNA reads TGTGCCAGCAGTGTGGGACTAGGTTACGGGGAGCTGTTTTTT.

The genes are TRBV29-1 and TRBJ2-1; D may be TRBD2 (6 bases). Germline V gene lookup returns CDR1 SQVTM and CDR2 ANQGSEA. V dropped 7 bases and J dropped 8 bases, with 21 bases sitting between them. The CDR3 sequence is 14 residues long. CDR3 residues: CSATGLATNHEQFF. The CDR3, as DNA: TGCAGCGCTACGGGACTCGCAACTAATCATGAGCAGTTCTTC.

V gene TRBV5-1 combines with J gene TRBJ2-3; perhaps TRBD2 as D (6 bases). The V gene lost 6 bases and the J gene lost 0 bases, with 11 bases spanning the gap. CDR1 SGHRS and CDR2 YFSETQ come from the germline V gene. This CDR3 has 14 residues. The CDR3 sequence: CASNLGTSTDTQYF. The CDR3 region has the DNA TGCGCCAGCAATCTCGGGACTAGCACAGATACGCAGTATTTT.

This chain connects TRBV7-9 to TRBJ2-7; tentative D call: TRBD1 (5 bases). Trimming shortened V by 1 base and J by 0 bases, and 7 bases separated the two germline ends. CDR1 is SEHNR, CDR2 FQNEAQ, per germline (reference sequence). The CDR3 loop spans 14 amino acids. Written as DNA, the CDR3 is TGTGCCAGCAGCTTAGTTACAGGCTCCTACGAGCAGTACTTC. It translates to CASSLVTGSYEQYF.